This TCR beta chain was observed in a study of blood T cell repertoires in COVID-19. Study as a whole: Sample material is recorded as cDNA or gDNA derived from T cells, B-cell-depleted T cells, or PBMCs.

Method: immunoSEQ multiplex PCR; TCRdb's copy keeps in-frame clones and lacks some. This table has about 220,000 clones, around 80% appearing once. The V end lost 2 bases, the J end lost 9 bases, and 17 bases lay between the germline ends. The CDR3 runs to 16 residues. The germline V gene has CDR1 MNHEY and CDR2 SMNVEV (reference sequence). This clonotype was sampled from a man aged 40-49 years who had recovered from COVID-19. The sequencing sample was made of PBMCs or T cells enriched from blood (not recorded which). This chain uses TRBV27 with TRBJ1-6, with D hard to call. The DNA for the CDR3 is TGTGCCAGCAGTTTACGGATGCAGGCTGTCATTTCACCCCTCCACTTT. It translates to CASSLRMQAVISPLHF.